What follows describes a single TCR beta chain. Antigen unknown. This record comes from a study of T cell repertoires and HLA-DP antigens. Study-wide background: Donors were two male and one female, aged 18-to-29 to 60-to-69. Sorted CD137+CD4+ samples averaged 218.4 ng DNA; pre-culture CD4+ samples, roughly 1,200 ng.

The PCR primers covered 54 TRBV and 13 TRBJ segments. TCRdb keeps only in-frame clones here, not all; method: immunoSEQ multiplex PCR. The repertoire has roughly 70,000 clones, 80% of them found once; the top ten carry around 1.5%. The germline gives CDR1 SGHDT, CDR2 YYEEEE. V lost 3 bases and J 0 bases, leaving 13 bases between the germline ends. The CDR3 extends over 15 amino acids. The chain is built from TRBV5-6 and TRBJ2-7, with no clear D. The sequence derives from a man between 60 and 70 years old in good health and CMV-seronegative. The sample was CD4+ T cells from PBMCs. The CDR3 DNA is TGTGCCAGCAGCTCTTACCCTAGGAGCTCCTACGAGCAGTACTTC. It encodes CASSSYPRSSYEQYF.